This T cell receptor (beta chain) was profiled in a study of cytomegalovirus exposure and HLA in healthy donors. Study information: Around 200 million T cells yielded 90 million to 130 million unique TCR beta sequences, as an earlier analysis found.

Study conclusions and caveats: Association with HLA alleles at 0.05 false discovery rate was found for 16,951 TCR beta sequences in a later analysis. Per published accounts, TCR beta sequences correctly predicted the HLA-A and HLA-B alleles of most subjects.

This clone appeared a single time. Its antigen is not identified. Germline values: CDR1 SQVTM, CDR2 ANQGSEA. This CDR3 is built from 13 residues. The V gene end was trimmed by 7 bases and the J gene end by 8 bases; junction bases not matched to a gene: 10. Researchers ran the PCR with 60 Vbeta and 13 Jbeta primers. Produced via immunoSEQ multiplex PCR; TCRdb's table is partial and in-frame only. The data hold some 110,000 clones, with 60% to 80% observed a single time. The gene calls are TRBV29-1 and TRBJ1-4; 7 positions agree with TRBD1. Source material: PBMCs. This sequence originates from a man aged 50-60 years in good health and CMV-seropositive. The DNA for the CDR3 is TGCAGCGCCACAGGGGCCAGAATCGAAAAACTGTTTTTT. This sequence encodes CSATGARIEKLFF.